This TCR beta chain was retrieved from a study of early T cells in non-severe SARS-CoV-2 infection. For the study at large: The input, bulk RNA from unsorted whole blood, was sequenced, and chains were unpaired.

Findings and caveats of the study: A preference for anti-spike CD8 responses marked VDJdb matching, which missed private and CD4 specificities.

Attachment of unique molecular identifiers to individual cDNA molecules was performed. TCRdb redid the calling of the 5' RACE reads with MiXCR, one entry per CDR3 protein. The data contain approximately 70,000 distinct CDR3 sequences, about 11% of them singletons. This clonotype has a count of ten or more. Its antigen is undetermined. Sequencing was carried out using whole blood. The TCR sequence derives from an adult who was a healthcare worker with PCR-confirmed SARS-CoV-2 infection or an uninfected control (not recorded which).

CDR3 sequence: CATRASGVPYEQYF. The CDR3 DNA sequence: TGTGCCACCAGAGCTTCTGGGGTCCCCTACGAGCAGTACTTC. This chain joins TRBV15 and TRBJ2-7; D is undetermined. The CDR3 runs 14 residues. Trimming took off 6 bases at V and 2 bases at J, with 14 bases between the two ends. The germline V gene has CDR1 LNHNV and CDR2 YYDKDF (reference sequence).